Included here is one T cell receptor beta chain sequence, with context. The record originates from a study of CD8+ T cells in alopecia areata. TCR sequencing used cDNA made by reverse transcription of extracted RNA. Produced via immunoSEQ multiplex PCR; TCRdb's table is partial and in-frame only. The sample has around 120,000 clones, 30% to 40% seen once. V was clipped by 0 bases and J by 4 bases, with 16 bases between them. The CDR3 sequence is 15 residues long. Germline CDR1 reads GTSNPN; CDR2 reads SVGIG (reference sequence). This sequence originates from a human donor with alopecia areata. This chain uses TRBV30 with TRBJ2-7; D ambiguous. Input material: CD4+ T cells sorted from blood. CDR3 in DNA: TGTGCCTGGAGTGTACAAAACCCGGCGGTTTACGAGCAGTACTTC. This translates into CAWSVQNPAVYEQYF.